This entry is about one T cell receptor beta chain. This specimen comes from a study of CDR3 diversity in severe acne. This CDR3 spans 16 amino acids. Germline assignment: CDR1 MRHNA and CDR2 SNTAGT. Trimming at V came to 3 bases and at J to 5 bases, leaving 7 bases not matched to a gene. In TCRdb, the PCR reads were re-called with MiXCR into one record per CDR3 protein. The sample comprises 65,000 to 95,000 distinct CDR3 sequences, about 54% of which are singletons, and roughly 13% rests with the top ten. The chain combines TRBV6-4 with TRBJ2-7, with 13 bases aligning to TRBD2. The sample was blood. The sequence came from a male donor in good health, without acne. The CDR3 nucleotides are TGTGCCAGCAGTGATCGGGGACTAGCGGGATTACACGAGCAGTACTTC. Its translation is CASSDRGLAGLHEQYF.